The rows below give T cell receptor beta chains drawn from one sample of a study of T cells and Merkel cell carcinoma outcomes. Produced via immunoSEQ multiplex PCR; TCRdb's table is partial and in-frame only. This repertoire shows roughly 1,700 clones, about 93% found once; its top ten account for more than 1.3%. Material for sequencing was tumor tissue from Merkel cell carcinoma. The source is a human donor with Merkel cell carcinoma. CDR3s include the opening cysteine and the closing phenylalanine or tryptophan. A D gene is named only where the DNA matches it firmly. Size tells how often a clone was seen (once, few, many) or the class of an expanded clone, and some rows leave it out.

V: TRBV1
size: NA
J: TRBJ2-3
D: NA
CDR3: CTSSRPWGSGGADTQYF
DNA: TGCACCAGCAGCCGCCCGTGGGGTAGCGGGGGGGCAGATACGCAGTATTTT

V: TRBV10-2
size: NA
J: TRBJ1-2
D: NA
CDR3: CASSGTAVGYTF
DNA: TGCGCCAGCAGTGGGACAGCGGTTGGCTACACCTTC

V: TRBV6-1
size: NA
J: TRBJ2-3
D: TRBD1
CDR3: CASSEPGTVSSTDTQYF
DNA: TGTGCCAGCAGTGAACCCGGGACAGTATCTAGCACAGATACGCAGTATTTT

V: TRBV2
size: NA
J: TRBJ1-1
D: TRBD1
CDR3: CASIHDRVNTEAFF
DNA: TGTGCCAGCATCCATGACAGGGTGAACACTGAAGCTTTCTTT

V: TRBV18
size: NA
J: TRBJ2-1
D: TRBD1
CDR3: CASSPFGTEEFF
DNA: TGTGCCAGCTCACCCTTCGGGACAGAGGAGTTCTTC

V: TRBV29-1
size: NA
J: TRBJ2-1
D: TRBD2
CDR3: CSVGTSGVNEQFF
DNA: TGCAGCGTCGGGACTAGCGGGGTCAATGAGCAGTTCTTC

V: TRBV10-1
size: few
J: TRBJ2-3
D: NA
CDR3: CASRQGPNTQYF
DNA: TGCGCCAGCAGACAGGGCCCCAATACGCAGTATTTT

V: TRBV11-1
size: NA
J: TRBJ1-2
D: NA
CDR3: CASSFGSGYTF
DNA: TGTGCCAGCAGCTTTGGGAGTGGCTACACCTTC

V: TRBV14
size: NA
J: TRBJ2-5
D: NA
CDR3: CASSSQVRETQYF
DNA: TGTGCCAGCAGCTCGCAGGTCCGCGAGACCCAGTACTTC

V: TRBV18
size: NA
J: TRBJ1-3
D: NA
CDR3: CASSHPGPGGITIYF
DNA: TGTGCCAGCTCACATCCGGGACCCGGAGGAATCACCATATATTTT

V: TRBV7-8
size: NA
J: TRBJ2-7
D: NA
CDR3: CASSFDTSKQYF
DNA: TGTGCCAGCAGCTTCGATACCTCGAAGCAGTACTTC

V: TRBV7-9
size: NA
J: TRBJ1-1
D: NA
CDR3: CASSFSGEAFF
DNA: TGTGCCAGCAGCTTTTCTGGGGAAGCTTTCTTT

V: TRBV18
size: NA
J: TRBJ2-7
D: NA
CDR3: CASSPSRRDLGSEQYF
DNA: TGTGCCAGCTCACCATCCCGACGGGACTTAGGGAGCGAGCAGTACTTC

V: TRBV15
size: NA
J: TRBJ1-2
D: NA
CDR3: CATSRDYGQYGYTF
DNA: TGTGCCACCAGCAGAGATTACGGACAGTATGGCTACACCTTC

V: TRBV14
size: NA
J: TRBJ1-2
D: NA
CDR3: CASSQAFGQGHSYGYTF
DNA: TGTGCCAGCAGCCAAGCTTTCGGGCAGGGGCATAGCTATGGCTACACCTTC

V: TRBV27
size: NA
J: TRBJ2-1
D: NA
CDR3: CASSSRTGSYNEQFF
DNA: TGTGCCAGCAGTTCCCGAACGGGTTCCTACAATGAGCAGTTCTTC

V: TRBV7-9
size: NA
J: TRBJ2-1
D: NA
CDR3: CASSGRVVGVSGEQFF
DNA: TGTGCCAGCAGTGGTAGGGTGGTGGGAGTGTCAGGTGAGCAGTTCTTC

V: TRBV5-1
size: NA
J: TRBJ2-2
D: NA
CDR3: CASSLAGELFF
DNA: TGCGCCAGCAGCTTGGCCGGGGAGCTGTTTTTT

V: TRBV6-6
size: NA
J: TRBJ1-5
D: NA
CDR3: CASGSNQPQHF
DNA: TGTGCCAGCGGTAGCAATCAGCCCCAGCATTTT

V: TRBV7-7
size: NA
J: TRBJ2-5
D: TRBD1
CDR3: CASSLPGTGGMETQYF
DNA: TGTGCTAGCAGCTTACCCGGGACAGGCGGGATGGAGACCCAGTACTTC

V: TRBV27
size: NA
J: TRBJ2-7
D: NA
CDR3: CASSRSDGLPLLEQYF
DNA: TGTGCCAGCAGCCGCTCGGACGGCCTACCACTTCTCGAGCAGTACTTC

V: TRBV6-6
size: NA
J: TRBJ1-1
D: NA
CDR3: CASENMNTEAFF
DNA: TGTGCCAGCGAAAACATGAACACTGAAGCTTTCTTT

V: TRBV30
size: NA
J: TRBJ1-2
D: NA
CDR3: CAWGPPGKIRGTHTF
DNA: TGTGCCTGGGGACCGCCGGGAAAAATAAGGGGGACCCACACCTTC

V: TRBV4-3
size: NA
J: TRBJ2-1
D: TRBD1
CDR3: CASSTGTGGSEQFF
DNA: TGCGCCAGCAGCACAGGGACAGGGGGTAGTGAGCAGTTCTTC

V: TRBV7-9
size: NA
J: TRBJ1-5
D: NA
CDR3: CASSFRDSNQPQHF
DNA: TGTGCCAGCAGTTTTAGGGATAGCAATCAGCCCCAGCATTTT

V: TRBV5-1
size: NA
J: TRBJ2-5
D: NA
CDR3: CASNQGFQETQYF
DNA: TGCGCCAGCAATCAGGGGTTTCAAGAGACCCAGTACTTC

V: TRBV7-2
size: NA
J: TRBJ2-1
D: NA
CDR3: CASSSLNEQFF
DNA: TGTGCCAGCAGCTCCCTCAATGAGCAGTTCTTC

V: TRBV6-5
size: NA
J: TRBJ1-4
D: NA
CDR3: CASSYLQTIEKLFF
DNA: TGTGCCAGCAGTTACCTACAAACCATTGAAAAACTGTTTTTT

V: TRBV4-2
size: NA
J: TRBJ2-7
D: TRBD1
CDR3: CASSQRQGLTYEQYF
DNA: TGTGCCAGCAGCCAAAGACAGGGTTTAACCTACGAGCAGTACTTC

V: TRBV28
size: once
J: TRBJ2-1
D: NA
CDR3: CASRDLGEQFF
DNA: TGTGCCAGCAGGGATCTTGGTGAGCAGTTCTTC

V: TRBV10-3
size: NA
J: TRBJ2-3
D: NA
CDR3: CATAGGSTDTQYF
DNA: TGTGCCACCGCTGGGGGTAGCACAGATACGCAGTATTTT

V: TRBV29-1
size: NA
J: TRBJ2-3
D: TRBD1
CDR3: CSVRTGNTDTQYF
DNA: TGCAGCGTCCGGACAGGGAACACAGATACGCAGTATTTT

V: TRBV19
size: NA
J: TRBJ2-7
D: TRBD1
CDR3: CASSIQTGAYEQYF
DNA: TGTGCCAGTAGTATCCAAACAGGGGCCTACGAGCAGTACTTC

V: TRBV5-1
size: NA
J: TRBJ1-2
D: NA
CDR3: CASAEGPKLYGYTF
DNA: TGCGCCAGTGCCGAGGGCCCAAAACTCTATGGCTACACCTTC

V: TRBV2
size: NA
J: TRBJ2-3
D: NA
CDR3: CASSDLRRTDTQYF
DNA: TGTGCCAGCAGTGATTTGAGGCGCACAGATACGCAGTATTTT

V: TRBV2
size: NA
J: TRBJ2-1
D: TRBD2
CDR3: CASPRGGGDYNEQFF
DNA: TGTGCCAGCCCGCGCGGCGGGGGGGATTACAATGAGCAGTTCTTC